The 20 T cell receptor beta chains below come from one sample, sequenced in a study of cytomegalovirus exposure and HLA in healthy donors. PCR employed 60 Vbeta and 13 Jbeta primers. TCRdb's copy holds only in-frame clones and misses some; the assay was immunoSEQ multiplex PCR. Here the sample spans about 140,000 clones, about 76% being singletons. The specimen sequenced was PBMCs. The receptors originated from a female donor in good health and CMV-seronegative.

The chain links TRBV4-1 to TRBJ1-6; the D is unclear. From germline, CDR1 is MGHRA and CDR2 YSYEKL. The CDR3 extends over 13 amino acids. Trimming left V 8 bases short and J 9 bases short, with 14 bases between. This chain's CDR3 is CASRDTARSPLHF. CDR3 in DNA: TGCGCCAGCCGTGACACGGCTCGTTCACCCCTCCACTTT.

The chain has TRBV10-3 and TRBJ1-5, with D maybe TRBD1 (5 bases). Trimming removed 4 bases at V and 5 bases at J, with 15 bases between. Germline lookup yields CDR1 ENHRY and CDR2 SYGVKD. The length of the CDR3 is 15 residues. CDR3 sequence reads: CAISGGSTGYQPQHF. The DNA for the CDR3 is TGTGCCATCAGTGGGGGAAGCACAGGCTATCAGCCCCAGCATTTT.

The V call is TRBV9, the J call TRBJ1-2; 10 bases align to TRBD1. The CDR3 runs 15 residues. Germline trimming cut 1 base from V and 4 bases from J; bases unmatched to any gene: 4. In germline, CDR1 is SGDLS, CDR2 YYNGEE. The CDR3 coding sequence is TGTGCCAGCAGCGTATACGACAGGGGGCCCTATGGCTACACCTTC. This encodes CASSVYDRGPYGYTF.

The chain is built from TRBV6-5 and TRBJ2-2; 8 bases agree with TRBD2. This CDR3 contains 16 residues. CDR1 and CDR2 from the germline V gene are MNHEY and SVGAGI. The V segment lost 1 base and the J segment 7 bases; nucleotides outside the gene matches: 8. In nucleotides, the CDR3 is TGTGCCAGCAGTTACTGGACGGGAGGGGTCCACGGGGAGCTGTTTTTT. It encodes CASSYWTGGVHGELFF.

The rearrangement uses TRBV29-1 and TRBJ1-3; D is perhaps TRBD1 (5 bases). V lost 7 bases, J lost 3 bases, and 16 bases lay in between. Germline loops: CDR1 SQVTM, CDR2 ANQGSEA. The CDR3 loop spans 14 amino acids. The CDR3: CSASGGDFGNTIYF. The CDR3 DNA reads TGCAGCGCGTCTGGGGGGGACTTTGGAAACACCATATATTTT.

The chain carries TRBV28 and TRBJ1-1; D not certain. The CDR3 totals 11 residues. V shed 5 bases and J shed 2 bases, with 3 bases lying between them. Germline CDR1 and CDR2: MDHEN and SYDVKM. The CDR3 bases are TGTGCCAGCAGTATAAACACTGAAGCTTTCTTT. It codes for CASSINTEAFF.

This chain connects TRBV18 to TRBJ1-4; no firm D call. V lost 6 bases and J 5 bases, leaving 13 bases between the germline ends. CDR3 length: 14 residues. The germline V gene has CDR1 KGHSH and CDR2 LQKENI. CDR3 sequence (DNA): TGTGCCAGCTCCCAGGATAAGGCCAATGAAAAACTGTTTTTT. Its protein product is CASSQDKANEKLFF.

This clone was detected a few times. The chain combines TRBV27 with TRBJ2-3; TRBD1 agrees at 11 bases. The germline gives CDR1 MNHEY, CDR2 SMNVEV (reference sequence). With V trimmed by 5 bases and J by 4 bases, 5 bases remained unmatched. CDR3 length equals 15 residues. For the CDR3, the DNA is TGTGCCAGCAGTCCCCGGGACAGGGGGGCAGATACGCAGTATTTT. This gives the protein CASSPRDRGADTQYF.

This chain joins TRBV29-1 and TRBJ2-3; D remains unclear. Trimming removed 0 bases from V and 4 bases from J, with 14 bases in between. Germline CDR1 reads SQVTM; CDR2 reads ANQGSEA. The CDR3 is made up of 15 amino acids. CDR3 coding DNA: TGCAGCGTTGAAGATGTCCAGGTCGCATCAGATACGCAGTATTTT. It specifies CSVEDVQVASDTQYF.

The rearrangement uses TRBV27 and TRBJ2-5; 12 bases match TRBD2. V shed 9 bases and J 5 bases; nucleotides not matched to a gene: 13. From germline, CDR1 is MNHEY and CDR2 SMNVEV (reference sequence). The CDR3 is made up of 16 amino acids. The CDR3 region is CASTGPSGGAGETQYF. In DNA form, the CDR3 reads TGTGCCAGTACTGGGCCTAGCGGGGGGGCAGGGGAGACCCAGTACTTC.

The gene calls are TRBV30 and TRBJ1-1; D call uncertain. CDR1 GTSNPN and CDR2 SVGIG come from the germline V gene (reference sequence). This CDR3 is 12 amino acids long. The V end lost 4 bases, the J end lost 3 bases, and 9 bases lay between the germline ends. CDR3 sequence: CAWKPVYTEAFF. The CDR3 DNA reads TGTGCCTGGAAACCAGTCTACACTGAAGCTTTCTTT.

This chain links TRBV27 with TRBJ2-3; the match to TRBD2 covers 13 bases. The CDR3 is made up of 16 amino acids. The trim removed 6 bases at V and 4 bases at J, leaving 7 bases unmatched. Looked up from germline, CDR1 is MNHEY and CDR2 is SMNVEV (reference sequence). The CDR3 sequence is CASSTGLAGSADTQYF. The CDR3 nucleotides read TGTGCCAGCAGCACGGGACTAGCGGGGTCCGCAGATACGCAGTATTTT.

This sequence joins TRBV4-1 and TRBJ2-3; 14 nucleotides align to TRBD2. V trimming: 4 bases; J trimming: 1 base; junction bases outside the gene matches: 7. Germline V CDR1 and CDR2: MGHRA, YSYEKL. CDR3 length: 18 amino acids. CDR3 sequence: CASSPGTSGRGGTDTQYF. The CDR3 region has the DNA TGCGCCAGCAGCCCCGGGACTAGCGGGAGAGGGGGCACAGATACGCAGTATTTT.

The rearrangement links TRBV27 to TRBJ2-1, with 10 positions matching TRBD1. Germline lookup yields CDR1 MNHEY and CDR2 SMNVEV (reference sequence). The CDR3 runs to 18 residues. The J segment lost 4 bases and the V segment lost 5 bases, leaving 14 bases of the junction unmatched. CDR3 bases: TGTGCCAGCAGTGCCCGACAGGGGGCGGGGCGGTGGTACAATGAGCAGTTCTTC. Translation gives CASSARQGAGRWYNEQFF.

In nucleotides, the CDR3 is TGTGCCATCAAGAAGGCGGGGGCCAACGGCCATGAGCAGTTCTTC. Translating it yields CAIKKAGANGHEQFF. V gene TRBV10-3 combines with J gene TRBJ2-1, with a possible D match to TRBD2 (7 bases). The V end was cut by 7 bases, the J end by 8 bases, with 21 bases between. The CDR3 consists of 15 residues. Germline CDR1 and CDR2: ENHRY and SYGVKD.

For the CDR3, the DNA is TGTGCCAGCAGCACCCGACAGGGCCAGGGTGCTGAAGCTTTCTTT. It codes for CASSTRQGQGAEAFF. The chain uses TRBV7-2 and TRBJ1-1; 7 nucleotides align to TRBD1. The trim removed 5 bases at V and 6 bases at J, leaving 12 bases unmatched. Looked up from germline, CDR1 is SGHTA and CDR2 is FQGNSA. The CDR3 contains 15 residues.

The chain uses TRBV7-3 and TRBJ1-2; 7 bases are a match to TRBD1. V shed 4 bases, J shed 7 bases, and the junction held 12 bases outside the gene matches. Germline CDR1 reads SGHTA; CDR2 reads FQGTGA. The CDR3 is made up of 15 amino acids. CDR3 in amino acids: CASSSQSDKGAGYTF. The CDR3 bases are TGTGCCAGCAGCTCCCAATCGGACAAGGGGGCTGGCTACACCTTC. Full variable domain (rest looked up from reference TRBV7-3 and TRBJ1-2): GAGVSQTPSNKVTEKGKYVELRCDPISGHTALYWYRQSLGQGPEFLIYFQGTGAADDSGLPNDRFFAVRPEGSVSTLKIQRTERGDSAVYLCASSSQSDKGAGYTFGSGTRLTVV.

Comments on this clone: The identical CDR3 is also encoded by other nucleotide sequences in the sample. The chain links TRBV5-1 to TRBJ1-4; 9 bases fit TRBD1. Trimming took 4 bases from V and 8 from J; bases not matched to a gene: 6. CDR3 length: 14 amino acids. Germline-derived CDR1 and CDR2 are SGHRS and YFSETQ. The CDR3 protein is CASSPGQGGEKLFF. The DNA of the CDR3 is TGCGCCAGCAGCCCGGGACAGGGCGGGGAAAAACTGTTTTTT.

The chain joins TRBV19 to TRBJ1-2; a possible D gene is TRBD1 (6 bases). The CDR3 runs to 14 residues. The germline gives CDR1 LNHDA, CDR2 SQIVND (reference sequence). The germline V and J ends were trimmed by 9 bases and 8 bases, with 22 bases remaining between them. The CDR3: CASYDQGIESGYTF. The CDR3 bases are TGTGCCAGCTATGATCAGGGGATTGAGAGCGGCTACACCTTC.

The genes are TRBV29-1 and TRBJ2-2; 7 bases are a match to TRBD2. After removal of 7 bases from V and 6 bases from J, the junction contained 8 bases not matched to a gene. The CDR3 covers 13 residues. CDR1 is SQVTM, CDR2 ANQGSEA, per germline. CDR3 nucleotide sequence: TGCAGCGGAAGCGGGGAGTCTGCCGGGGAGCTGTTTTTT. This sequence encodes CSGSGESAGELFF.